This TCR beta chain was found in a study of blood T cell repertoires in COVID-19. Study details: Donors in the United States, Italy and Spain gave samples during acute or convalescent COVID-19. PBMCs, B-cell-depleted T cells, or T cells provided the cDNA or gDNA that made up the material.

The CDR3 totals 15 residues. Trimming stripped 3 bases from V and 7 bases from J, with 18 bases between. From germline, CDR1 is LNHDA and CDR2 SQIVND (reference sequence). Sequencing used immunoSEQ multiplex PCR; TCRdb keeps in-frame clones, though not all of them. The profile covers over 200,000 clones, with around 88% appearing a single time and 2.5% taken by the ten largest. Material: PBMCs or T cells enriched from blood (not recorded which). V and J are TRBV19 and TRBJ1-2; perhaps TRBD1 as D (5 bases). The clonotype comes from a woman aged 40 to 49 with acute COVID-19. DNA for the CDR3: TGTGCCAGTAGTATTTGGTTAGGGGCACGTAGTGGCTACACCTTC. Protein sequence: CASSIWLGARSGYTF.